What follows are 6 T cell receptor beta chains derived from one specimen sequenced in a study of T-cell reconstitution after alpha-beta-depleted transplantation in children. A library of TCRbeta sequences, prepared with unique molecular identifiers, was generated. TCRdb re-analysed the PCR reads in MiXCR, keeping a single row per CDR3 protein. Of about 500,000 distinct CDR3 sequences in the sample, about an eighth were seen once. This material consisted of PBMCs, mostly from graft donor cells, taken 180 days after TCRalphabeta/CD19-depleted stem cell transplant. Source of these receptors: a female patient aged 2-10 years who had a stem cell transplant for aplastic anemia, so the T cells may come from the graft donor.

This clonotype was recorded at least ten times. The CDR3 loop reads CSARVPGALNTGELFF. The CDR3, as DNA: TGCAGTGCTAGAGTTCCCGGAGCCTTGAACACCGGGGAGCTGTTTTTT. This chain links TRBV20-1 with TRBJ2-2; D unclear. The germline gives CDR1 DFQATT, CDR2 SNEGSKA (reference sequence). The CDR3 spans 16 residues. With 1 base removed from V and 1 base from J, the gap between germline ends came to 13 bases.

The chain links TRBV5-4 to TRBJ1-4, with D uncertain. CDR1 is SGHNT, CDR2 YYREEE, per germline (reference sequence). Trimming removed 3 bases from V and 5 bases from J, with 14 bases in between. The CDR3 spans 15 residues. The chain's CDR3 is CASSSRQKPNEKLFF. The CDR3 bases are TGTGCCAGCAGCTCCCGTCAAAAACCAAATGAAAAACTGTTTTTT.

The DNA for the CDR3 is TGTGCCAGCAGCCCCTGGACAGGCAAAACTGAAGCTTTCTTT. It translates to CASSPWTGKTEAFF. The genes are TRBV14 and TRBJ1-1; 7 nucleotides align to TRBD1. There are 14 residues in the CDR3. Germline V gene lookup returns CDR1 SGHDN and CDR2 FVKESK. Unmatched junction bases numbered 7, after V lost 4 bases and J lost 5 bases.

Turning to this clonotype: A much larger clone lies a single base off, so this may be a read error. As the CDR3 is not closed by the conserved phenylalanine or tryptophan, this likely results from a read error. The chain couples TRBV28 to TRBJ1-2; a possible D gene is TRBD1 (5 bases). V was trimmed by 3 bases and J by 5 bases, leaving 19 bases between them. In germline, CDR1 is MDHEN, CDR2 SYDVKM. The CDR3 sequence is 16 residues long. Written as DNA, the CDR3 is TGTGCCAGCAGTTTTGGAACAAGACAGAACGAGTATGGCTACACCTCC. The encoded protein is CASSFGTRQNEYGYTS.

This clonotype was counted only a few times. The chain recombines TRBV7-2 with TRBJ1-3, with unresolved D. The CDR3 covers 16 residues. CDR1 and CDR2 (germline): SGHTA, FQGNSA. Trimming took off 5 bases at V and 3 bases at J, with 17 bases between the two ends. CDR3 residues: CASSPRPGGYGNTIYF. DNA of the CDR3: TGTGCCAGCAGCCCACGACCCGGAGGGTATGGAAACACCATATATTTT.

For the CDR3, the DNA is TGTGCCAGCAGTTCCCTCCCAGCGGAGATAGGAAATGAGCAGTTCTTC. Translated, it gives CASSSLPAEIGNEQFF. The rearrangement uses TRBV12-3 or TRBV12-4 and TRBJ2-1; TRBD2 might be the D (5 bases). Trimming pared 4 bases from V and 7 bases from J, leaving 20 bases between. This CDR3 has 16 amino acids.